The 30 T cell receptor beta chains in this list originate from one sample, sequenced in a study of shared clonotypes between healthy human individuals. TCRdb's copy holds only in-frame clones and misses some; the assay was immunoSEQ multiplex PCR. The sample contains 2 million or so clones, less than 95% of which appear only once. Terminally differentiated effector memory CD45RA+ cells were excluded by CCR7 positive selection of CD45RO-negative cells. Sequenced material: naive CD8+ T cells sorted from blood. The receptors come from a man aged 18-30 years in good health.

The rearrangement links TRBV27 to TRBJ2-7; tentatively, D is TRBD1 (6 bases). The germline V and J ends were trimmed by 9 bases and 4 bases, with 10 bases remaining between them. Germline loops: CDR1 MNHEY, CDR2 SMNVEV (reference sequence). The CDR3 contains 11 residues. The CDR3 protein is CASFGQYEQYF. Written as DNA, the CDR3 is TGTGCCAGTTTCGGACAGTACGAGCAGTACTTC.

V gene TRBV28 combines with J gene TRBJ2-5, with unresolved D. Trimming took 4 bases from V and 4 from J, leaving 16 bases between them. Germline V gene data show CDR1 as MDHEN and CDR2 as SYDVKM. CDR3 size: 15 residues. In DNA, the CDR3 is TGTGCCAGCAGTTCTCTCCTGACTGGTGTAGAGACCCAGTACTTC. Protein product: CASSSLLTGVETQYF.

V usage is TRBV7-9 and J usage is TRBJ1-3; 8 nucleotides align to TRBD1. V lost 5 bases, J lost 0 bases, and 9 bases stayed unmatched. This CDR3 is 17 amino acids long. In germline, CDR1 is SEHNR, CDR2 FQNEAQ (reference sequence). As DNA, the CDR3 is TGTGCCAGCAGCCACCAGACAGGGGCAAGCTCTGGAAACACCATATATTTT. Protein sequence: CASSHQTGASSGNTIYF.

This clone has just one count. The chain uses TRBV7-9 and TRBJ1-2; TRBD1 matches at 7 bases. Germline assignment: CDR1 SEHNR and CDR2 FQNEAQ (reference sequence). This CDR3 has 14 residues. J gave up 4 bases and V 3 bases, and 5 bases lay outside the gene matches. The CDR3 region has the DNA TGTGCCAGCAGCTTGGGACAGCCCTTCTATGGCTACACCTTC. Translating it yields CASSLGQPFYGYTF.

This chain joins TRBV25-1 and TRBJ2-7, with 9 bases aligning to TRBD1. The CDR3 loop spans 15 amino acids. V was pared by 6 bases and J by 4 bases, with 10 bases of the junction left unmatched. Germline-derived CDR1 and CDR2 are MGHDK and SYGVNS. The CDR3 nucleotides read TGTGCCAGCAGCCCCGGGGGACAGGGTCGATACGAGCAGTACTTC. It is translated as CASSPGGQGRYEQYF.

The chain links TRBV27 to TRBJ1-2; D is undetermined. The V end lost 5 bases, the J end lost 0 bases, and 10 bases lay between the germline ends. The germline CDR1 and CDR2 sequences are MNHEY and SMNVEV (reference sequence). This CDR3 is 14 amino acids long. The CDR3: CASSGRTSNYGYTF. CDR3 coding DNA: TGTGCCAGCAGTGGTAGGACCTCTAACTATGGCTACACCTTC.

V and J are TRBV19 and TRBJ1-2, with 8 bases lining up with TRBD1. After removal of 5 bases from V and 4 bases from J, the junction contained 6 bases not matched to a gene. CDR1 and CDR2 (germline): LNHDA, SQIVND (reference sequence). This CDR3 spans 14 amino acids. CDR3 loop: CASSWQGASYGYTF. The CDR3 nucleotides are TGTGCCAGTAGTTGGCAGGGGGCGAGCTATGGCTACACCTTC.

This chain joins TRBV7-9 and TRBJ2-7, with TRBD1 identical over 8 bases. Germline CDR1 reads SEHNR; CDR2 reads FQNEAQ (reference sequence). The trim removed 3 bases at V and 4 bases at J, leaving 11 bases unmatched. The CDR3 has 16 amino acids. In DNA form, the CDR3 reads TGTGCCAGCAGCTTCCCCCAGGGGGCGAGGGTTTACGAGCAGTACTTC. It translates to CASSFPQGARVYEQYF.

The V gene is TRBV15, the J gene TRBJ2-2; D gene ambiguous. Trimming shortened V by 1 base and J by 6 bases, and 0 bases separated the two germline ends. The CDR3 covers 11 residues. Germline V gene lookup returns CDR1 LNHNV and CDR2 YYDKDF (reference sequence). CDR3 amino acids: CATSRAGELFF. The DNA for the CDR3 is TGTGCCACCAGCAGAGCCGGGGAGCTGTTTTTT.

On this clone itself: Other DNA sequences in the sample encode the same CDR3. V and J are TRBV5-6 and TRBJ1-1; D not resolved. Trimming shortened V by 2 bases and J by 5 bases, and 10 bases separated the two germline ends. Germline-derived CDR1 and CDR2 are SGHDT and YYEEEE. CDR3 length: 13 amino acids. CDR3 sequence (DNA): TGTGCCAGCAGCTTTAGGGAAGGGACTGAAGCTTTCTTT. Translation: CASSFREGTEAFF.

In the case of this clone: Other DNA sequences in this specimen translate into the identical CDR3. The chain couples TRBV7-9 to TRBJ2-7; tentatively, D is TRBD1 (6 bases). This CDR3 contains 13 residues. Germline CDR1 reads SEHNR; CDR2 reads FQNEAQ (reference sequence). Trimming took off 5 bases at V and 3 bases at J, with 11 bases between the two ends. The CDR3 nucleotides are TGTGCCAGCAGCCGGGACAACAACTACGAGCAGTACTTC. Encoded protein: CASSRDNNYEQYF. Full variable domain (remainder filled in from reference TRBV7-9 and TRBJ2-7): DTGVSQNPRHKITKRGQNVTFRCDPISEHNRLYWYRQTLGQGPEFLTYFQNEAQLEKSRLLSDRFSAERPKGSFSTLEIQRTEQGDSAMYLCASSRDNNYEQYFGPGTRLTVT.

As regards this clone: At the DNA level, this CDR3 is encoded by other sequences in the same sample as well. This chain joins TRBV28 and TRBJ2-7, with D maybe TRBD2 (5 bases). This CDR3 is built from 12 residues. Looked up from germline, CDR1 is MDHEN and CDR2 is SYDVKM. V was cut by 3 bases and J by 2 bases, with 5 bases left in between. CDR3 sequence (DNA): TGTGCCAGCAGTTTCGGGACCTACGAGCAGTACTTC. This gives the protein CASSFGTYEQYF.

The CDR3 bases are TGTGCCAGCAGCTTAGATCGGGAAACGGGAAGGGCCCATTACGAGCAGTACTTC. Translating it yields CASSLDRETGRAHYEQYF. The J gene is TRBJ2-7, the V gene TRBV11-2; possible D gene TRBD2, 5 bases. The CDR3 length is 18 residues. V shed 0 bases and J shed 4 bases, with 22 bases lying between them. Germline CDR1 is SGHAT and CDR2 is FQNNGV. Combining the CDR3 with reference TRBV11-2 and TRBJ2-7 gives the whole variable domain EAGVAQSPRYKIIEKRQSVAFWCNPISGHATLYWYQQILGQGPKLLIQFQNNGVVDDSQLPKDRFSAERLKGVDSTLKIQPAKLEDSAVYLCASSLDRETGRAHYEQYFGPGTRLTVT.

The chain couples TRBV29-1 to TRBJ1-1, with D unresolved. V lost 6 bases and J lost 8, with 25 bases in between. The CDR3 consists of 15 residues. Germline CDR1 is SQVTM and CDR2 is ANQGSEA. CDR3 residues: CSVATLEGIRREAFF. DNA of the CDR3: TGCAGCGTCGCCACACTAGAAGGGATACGAAGGGAAGCTTTCTTT.

The chain joins TRBV27 to TRBJ1-1; 7 nucleotides agree with TRBD1. Germline loops: CDR1 MNHEY, CDR2 SMNVEV (reference sequence). There are 13 residues in the CDR3. With 9 bases clipped from V and 3 bases from J, the junction kept 7 bases outside the gene matches. The CDR3 sequence: CASGPGGDTEAFF. CDR3 bases: TGTGCCAGTGGGCCAGGGGGTGACACTGAAGCTTTCTTT.

J is TRBJ1-2 and V is TRBV27, with 8 bases matching TRBD1. Per germline, CDR1 MNHEY and CDR2 SMNVEV (reference sequence). This CDR3 is 15 amino acids long. Germline trimming cut 1 base from V and 7 bases from J; bases unmatched to any gene: 8. The DNA for the CDR3 is TGTGCCAGCAGTTTATTACAGGGGGACCCCCTTGGCTACACCTTC. This sequence encodes CASSLLQGDPLGYTF.

The V call is TRBV21-1, the J call TRBJ2-7; the table's D call, TRBD2, was not checked against the DNA. TRBV21-1 is annotated as a pseudogene. CDR3 length: 16 amino acids. CDR3 in DNA: TGTGCCAGCAGCCCCGGGAGCCTAGCGTCTGCCTACGAGCAGTACTTC. Its protein is CASSPGSLASAYEQYF.

As concerns this clone: Other DNA variants within this sample encode the same CDR3. The chain combines TRBV28 with TRBJ1-2; no clear D. Germline CDR1 MDHEN, CDR2 SYDVKM. The CDR3 runs to 14 residues. The V end lost 5 bases, the J end lost 1 base, and 11 bases lay between the germline ends. The CDR3 here is CASSPLAGNYGYTF. The CDR3 DNA is TGTGCCAGCAGTCCCTTGGCCGGTAACTATGGCTACACCTTC.

This chain joins TRBV27 and TRBJ1-2; no firm D call. The CDR3 is 12 residues long. Trimming removed 5 bases from V and 0 bases from J, with 4 bases in between. From germline, CDR1 is MNHEY and CDR2 SMNVEV (reference sequence). CDR3 loop: CASSTANYGYTF. CDR3 nucleotides: TGTGCCAGCAGTACAGCTAACTATGGCTACACCTTC.

A single count supports this clone. The chain links TRBV25-1 to TRBJ2-1; D uncertain. Germline V gene lookup returns CDR1 MGHDK and CDR2 SYGVNS. The CDR3 is 12 residues long. V was pared by 3 bases and J by 4 bases, with 4 bases between. In nucleotides, the CDR3 is TGTGCCAGCAGTGACTCGTACAATGAGCAGTTCTTC. Protein sequence: CASSDSYNEQFF.

The chain links TRBV4-1 to TRBJ1-2, with TRBD1 as a possible D gene (6 bases). V lost 0 bases and J 0 bases, leaving 14 bases between the germline ends. This CDR3 spans 17 amino acids. The germline gives CDR1 MGHRA, CDR2 YSYEKL. The CDR3, as DNA: TGCGCCAGCAGCCAAGATGTACTCGGACAGCCTAACTATGGCTACACCTTC. Translating it yields CASSQDVLGQPNYGYTF.

V usage is TRBV7-9 and J usage is TRBJ2-7; TRBD1 matches at 11 bases. The CDR3 sequence is 15 residues long. Germline assignment: CDR1 SEHNR and CDR2 FQNEAQ (reference sequence). V was clipped by 5 bases and J by 5 bases; unmatched bases: 8. In nucleotides, the CDR3 is TGTGCCAGCAGCGCCGGACAGGGGGCGATGCACGAGCAGTACTTC. This sequence encodes CASSAGQGAMHEQYF.

This chain links TRBV9 with TRBJ1-2, with TRBD1 identical over 8 bases. This CDR3 has 16 amino acids. V gave up 3 bases and J gave up 5 bases; unmatched junction bases: 12. Germline V gene data show CDR1 as SGDLS and CDR2 as YYNGEE. In nucleotides, the CDR3 is TGTGCCAGCAGCGCAGGACCCGGACAGGGTCAATATGGCTACACCTTC. Protein product: CASSAGPGQGQYGYTF.

CDR3 loop: CASSYETSGYNEQFF. Here the CDR3 DNA reads TGTGCCAGCAGCTACGAGACTAGCGGATACAATGAGCAGTTCTTC. V gene TRBV5-6 combines with J gene TRBJ2-1, with TRBD2 matching 9 bases. Germline V gene sequence: CDR1 SGHDT, CDR2 YYEEEE. The CDR3 loop spans 15 amino acids. V was pared by 3 bases and J by 4 bases, with 5 bases of the junction left unmatched.

The gene calls are TRBV4-3 and TRBJ2-5, with no clear D. Germline V gene data show CDR1 as LGHNA and CDR2 as YSLEER. The V end was cut by 0 bases, the J end by 5 bases, with 7 bases between. CDR3 length: 13 amino acids. The CDR3 nucleotides read TGCGCCAGCAGCCAAGAATCTGACGAGACCCAGTACTTC. Amino acids: CASSQESDETQYF.

J is TRBJ2-3 and V is TRBV5-8; 10 bases map to TRBD2. Germline CDR1 reads SGHTS; CDR2 reads YDEGEE. The CDR3 covers 16 residues. V shed 6 bases, J shed 2 bases, and the junction held 9 bases outside the gene matches. CDR3 in amino acids: CASNPGSGGHTDTQYF. As DNA, the CDR3 is TGTGCCAGCAACCCGGGTAGCGGGGGGCACACAGATACGCAGTATTTT.

This clone appeared a single time. This chain links TRBV6-1 with TRBJ1-5; a weak D match, TRBD1 (6 bases). CDR3 length: 16 residues. Germline values: CDR1 MNHNS, CDR2 SASEGT. V was cut by 3 bases and J by 0 bases, with 12 bases left in between. CDR3 sequence: CASSELNRDSNQPQHF. The DNA of the CDR3 is TGTGCCAGCAGTGAGCTGAACAGGGATAGCAATCAGCCCCAGCATTTT.

A few counts support this clone. The chain links TRBV2 to TRBJ2-4; 9 bases fit TRBD2. CDR1 and CDR2 (germline): SNHLY, FYNNEI. The ends lost 6 bases at V and 8 bases at J; junction bases unmatched: 5. The CDR3 is 13 residues long. The CDR3 loop is CASRDSGSYIQYF. The CDR3, as DNA: TGTGCCAGCAGGGATAGCGGGAGTTACATTCAGTACTTC.

The chain combines TRBV9 with TRBJ2-1; 7 nucleotides align to TRBD1. Germline lookup yields CDR1 SGDLS and CDR2 YYNGEE. Germline trimming cut 4 bases from V and 7 bases from J; bases unmatched to any gene: 11. CDR3 size: 15 residues. CDR3 sequence: CASSPRGPQGNEQFF. The CDR3 bases are TGTGCCAGCAGCCCGAGGGGGCCCCAAGGGAATGAGCAGTTCTTC.

This clone was seen only once. The chain couples TRBV6-5 to TRBJ2-1; TRBD2 matches at 8 bases. Germline V gene data show CDR1 as MNHEY and CDR2 as SVGAGI. The CDR3 is made up of 14 amino acids. The V segment lost 6 bases and the J segment 4 bases; nucleotides outside the gene matches: 5. CDR3 sequence: CASSWASGYNEQFF. CDR3 in DNA: TGTGCCAGCAGCTGGGCTAGCGGGTACAATGAGCAGTTCTTC.